These 5 T cell receptor beta chains share one sample of origin, sequenced in a study of control samples from healthy donors and cancer patients. This table comes from immunoSEQ multiplex PCR, and its TCRdb copy is limited to in-frame clones, with some not included. The repertoire has some 140,000 clones, approximately 91% of them found once; the top ten carry approximately 9.4%. The sequenced sample consisted of blood. These receptor sequences come from a woman aged 30 to 39 in good health.

This clone has just one count. The same CDR3 can be traced to other DNA sequences in this sample. The J gene is TRBJ2-3, the V gene TRBV5-1, with D possibly TRBD2 on 5 matching bases. Trimming cost V 4 bases and J 0 bases, with 9 bases left between them. The CDR3 extends over 14 amino acids. The V gene's germline CDR1 is SGHRS and CDR2 YFSETQ. The DNA for the CDR3 is TGCGCCAGCAGCCTAGGACTTAGCACAGATACGCAGTATTTT. This gives the protein CASSLGLSTDTQYF.

The rearrangement uses TRBV4-1 and TRBJ1-1, with D uncertain. The germline V and J ends were trimmed by 0 bases and 2 bases, with 13 bases remaining between them. Germline V CDR1 and CDR2: MGHRA, YSYEKL. The CDR3 loop spans 16 amino acids. CDR3 protein: CASSQELGRSNTEAFF. CDR3 DNA: TGCGCCAGCAGCCAAGAGTTAGGCAGGAGTAACACTGAAGCTTTCTTT.

The V gene is TRBV9, the J gene TRBJ1-2; tentative D call: TRBD1 (6 bases). Trimming left V 4 bases short and J 8 bases short, with 15 bases between. Germline V gene data show CDR1 as SGDLS and CDR2 as YYNGEE. The CDR3 has 13 residues. Here the CDR3 reads CASSPGGGPGYTF. As DNA, the CDR3 is TGTGCCAGCAGCCCCGGAGGGGGGCCGGGCTACACCTTC.

The chain employs TRBV30 and TRBJ2-7; TRBD1 aligns across 9 bases. The V gene's germline CDR1 is GTSNPN and CDR2 SVGIG (reference sequence). This CDR3 has 16 amino acids. V shed 3 bases, J shed 2 bases, and the junction held 11 bases outside the gene matches. The CDR3 protein is CAWRDPDRGNTYEQYF. The CDR3 DNA reads as TGTGCCTGGAGGGATCCGGACAGGGGAAACACCTACGAGCAGTACTTC.

This clone was seen a handful of times. The gene calls are TRBV29-1 and TRBJ2-1; 13 bases map to TRBD2. Germline values: CDR1 SQVTM, CDR2 ANQGSEA. The V and J ends lost 3 bases and 7 bases, in that order; junction bases with no gene match: 6. The CDR3 totals 15 residues. CDR3 protein: CSVDLGLAGLNEQFF. The CDR3, as DNA: TGCAGCGTTGATTTGGGACTAGCGGGACTGAATGAGCAGTTCTTC.